Shown below are 27 T cell receptor beta chains from a single sample sequenced in a study of beta chain features in type 1 diabetes. Study-level points and caveats: People with Type 1 diabetes carried modestly yet significantly shorter TCRB CDR3s in all four CD4+ subsets.

Reverse transcribing all isolated RNA meant expressed TCRB transcripts were sequenced. Data came from immunoSEQ multiplex PCR; TCRdb stores just in-frame clones and leaves some out. The data contain a few hundred thousand clones, about a tenth of them singletons. No antigen is known for these receptors. Sequenced sample: naive CD4+ T cells from blood. Every receptor here comes from a man aged 25-40 years with type 1 diabetes.

This rearrangement joins TRBV5-4 to TRBJ2-3; 7 nucleotides line up with TRBD1. In germline, CDR1 is SGHNT, CDR2 YYREEE (reference sequence). The CDR3 spans 14 residues. The ends lost 4 bases at V and 4 bases at J; junction bases unmatched: 6. The DNA for the CDR3 is TGTGCCAGCAGCCGGAGAGGGGGCGCAGATACGCAGTATTTT. Its translation is CASSRRGGADTQYF.

The chain links TRBV9 to TRBJ2-2, with D uncertain. This CDR3 region has 15 residues. The V end was cut by 0 bases, the J end by 3 bases, with 9 bases between. Germline CDR1 and CDR2: SGDLS and YYNGEE. The CDR3 is CASSVGFSYTGELFF. As DNA, the CDR3 is TGTGCCAGCAGCGTAGGCTTTAGCTACACCGGGGAGCTGTTTTTT. Filled out from reference TRBV9 and TRBJ2-2, the complete variable domain reads DSGVTQTPKHLITATGQRVTLRCSPRSGDLSVYWYQQSLDQGLQFLIQYYNGEERAKGNILERFSAQQFPDLHSELNLSSLELGDSALYFCASSVGFSYTGELFFGEGSRLTVL.

The chain links TRBV15 to TRBJ2-2, with TRBD1 matching 8 bases. The germline V gene has CDR1 LNHNV and CDR2 YYDKDF (reference sequence). The CDR3 is 16 amino acids. V shed 0 bases and J 4 bases; nucleotides not matched to a gene: 4. The CDR3 DNA sequence: TGTGCCACCAGCAGAGATCCAGGGGGCGGCACCGGGGAGCTGTTTTTT. Protein sequence: CATSRDPGGGTGELFF.

V gene TRBV9 combines with J gene TRBJ1-5; 7 bases map to TRBD1. V lost 0 bases and J lost 0; bases outside the gene matches: 0. The germline gives CDR1 SGDLS, CDR2 YYNGEE. The CDR3 consists of 15 residues. The CDR3 DNA sequence: TGTGCCAGCAGCGTAGGACAGGGTAGCAATCAGCCCCAGCATTTT. It encodes CASSVGQGSNQPQHF.

This clone was seen more than once but under ten times. The chain combines TRBV5-1 with TRBJ1-2; D not certain. CDR1 and CDR2 (germline): SGHRS, YFSETQ. The CDR3 totals 14 residues. V shed 0 bases and J shed 1 base, with 7 bases lying between them. CDR3 amino acids: CASSLDSSNYGYTF. CDR3 in DNA: TGCGCCAGCAGCTTGGATAGCAGTAACTATGGCTACACCTTC.

This clone was counted between two and nine times. The chain combines TRBV29-1 with TRBJ2-3; D is possibly TRBD1 (6 bases). CDR1 and CDR2 from the germline V gene are SQVTM and ANQGSEA. Between the trimmed V and J ends, which lost 3 bases and 5 bases, there was a span of 9 bases. The CDR3 covers 12 residues. The DNA of the CDR3 is TGCAGCGTTGATGAGGGGGAAGATACGCAGTATTTT. Amino acids: CSVDEGEDTQYF.

A few counts support this clone. This sequence joins TRBV18 and TRBJ1-1, with 7 bases identical to TRBD1. Germline V gives CDR1 KGHSH, CDR2 LQKENI. The V gene end was trimmed by 4 bases and the J gene end by 1 base; junction bases not matched to a gene: 9. The CDR3 is 16 amino acids. CDR3 sequence reads: CASSLLWTGGNTEAFF. The CDR3 DNA reads TGTGCCAGCTCACTCCTTTGGACAGGAGGGAACACTGAAGCTTTCTTT.

This clone was seen a handful of times. The chain recombines TRBV21-1 with TRBJ2-1; the table calls TRBD1, which could not be checked here. TRBV21-1 is a documented pseudogene. The CDR3 length is 18 residues. The CDR3: CASRLRDSRVPYYNEQFF. CDR3 coding DNA: TGTGCCAGCAGACTACGGGACAGTAGAGTTCCTTACTACAATGAGCAGTTCTTC.

This clone has just a few counts. The V and J genes are TRBV4-1 and TRBJ2-7, with D possibly being TRBD1 (6 bases). The CDR3 sequence is 14 residues long. Germline-derived CDR1 and CDR2 are MGHRA and YSYEKL. Trimming cost V 5 bases and J 2 bases, with 13 bases left between them. CDR3 DNA: TGCGCCAGCAGCGACCCAGGGGCCCCCTACGAGCAGTACTTC. This sequence encodes CASSDPGAPYEQYF.

The gene calls are TRBV12-5 and TRBJ2-2; tentative D call: TRBD2 (6 bases). The CDR3 is 14 amino acids. With 4 bases removed from V and 7 bases from J, the gap between germline ends came to 13 bases. Germline V gene lookup returns CDR1 LGHNT and CDR2 FRNRAP. The CDR3 DNA reads as TGTGCTAGTGGTTCGGCGGGGTTGGGCGGGGAGCTGTTTTTT. Translated: CASGSAGLGGELFF.

This clone showed up just a few times. This CDR3 reads CASSLDRPDNSPLHF. Written as DNA, the CDR3 is TGCGCCAGCAGCTTGGACAGGCCCGATAATTCACCCCTCCACTTT. V is TRBV5-1 and J is TRBJ1-6; D might be TRBD1 (5 bases). The CDR3 is 15 amino acids. Germline values: CDR1 SGHRS, CDR2 YFSETQ. The V and J ends lost 0 bases and 5 bases respectively, with 9 bases between them.

The rearrangement joins TRBV29-1 to TRBJ2-2; D possibly corresponds to TRBD1 (5 bases). This CDR3 contains 12 residues. V dropped 6 bases and J dropped 1 base, with 6 bases sitting between them. Per the germline V gene, CDR1 is SQVTM and CDR2 is ANQGSEA. The CDR3 coding sequence is TGCAGCGTGGACAAGAACACCGGGGAGCTGTTTTTT. This translates into CSVDKNTGELFF.

CDR3: CASSSDRGPGELFF. The DNA of the CDR3 is TGTGCCAGCAGCTCCGACAGGGGGCCCGGGGAGCTGTTTTTT. The J gene is TRBJ2-2, the V gene TRBV27, with 10 positions matching TRBD1. The CDR3 length is 14 residues. CDR1 and CDR2 from the germline V gene are MNHEY and SMNVEV (reference sequence). J gave up 6 bases and V 6 bases, and 4 bases lay outside the gene matches.

This sequence joins TRBV15 and TRBJ1-1, with D uncertain. The CDR3 covers 13 residues. The germline gives CDR1 LNHNV, CDR2 YYDKDF (reference sequence). V dropped 0 bases and J dropped 1 base, with 3 bases sitting between them. CDR3 coding DNA: TGTGCCACCAGCAGAGACAAGAACACTGAAGCTTTCTTT. It yields the protein CATSRDKNTEAFF.

The chain is built from TRBV7-9 and TRBJ2-5; no definite D call. Trimming cost V 1 base and J 3 bases, with 6 bases left between them. This CDR3 has 13 amino acids. Per germline, CDR1 SEHNR and CDR2 FQNEAQ (reference sequence). CDR3 region: CASSLGLEETQYF. CDR3 bases: TGTGCCAGCAGCTTAGGTCTAGAAGAGACCCAGTACTTC.

This clone has just a few counts. The chain carries TRBV5-4 and TRBJ2-5; D is uncertain. This CDR3 region has 13 residues. Trimming took 0 bases from V and 2 from J, leaving 5 bases between them. Germline CDR1 is SGHNT and CDR2 is YYREEE (reference sequence). Written as DNA, the CDR3 is TGTGCCAGCAGCTTGGTGTCACAAGAGACCCAGTACTTC. It codes for CASSLVSQETQYF. Full variable domain (outside the CDR3, taken from reference TRBV5-4 and TRBJ2-5): ETGVTQSPTHLIKTRGQQVTLRCSSQSGHNTVSWYQQALGQGPQFIFQYYREEENGRGNFPPRFSGLQFPNYSSELNVNALELDDSALYLCASSLVSQETQYFGPGTRLLVL.

This clone was counted a few times. The chain has TRBV10-3 and TRBJ2-1; D might be TRBD2 (6 bases). Trimming pared 6 bases from V and 8 bases from J, leaving 20 bases between. Germline CDR1 reads ENHRY; CDR2 reads SYGVKD. This CDR3 is 15 amino acids long. The CDR3 DNA reads TGTGCCATCAGCCCGACGCTCGGGAGCGGCTATGAGCAGTTCTTC. Protein sequence: CAISPTLGSGYEQFF.

The chain couples TRBV7-3 to TRBJ2-1; 8 nucleotides line up with TRBD1. The CDR3 is made up of 13 amino acids. In germline, CDR1 is SGHTA, CDR2 FQGTGA. Trimming at V came to 3 bases and at J to 6 bases, leaving 1 base not matched to a gene. CDR3 sequence reads: CASSLDRANEQFF. For the CDR3, the DNA is TGTGCCAGCAGCTTGGACAGGGCCAATGAGCAGTTCTTC.

The rearrangement uses TRBV25-1 and TRBJ2-6; the D gene is possibly TRBD1 (6 bases). Germline loops: CDR1 MGHDK, CDR2 SYGVNS. This CDR3 is built from 14 residues. The V and J ends lost 6 bases and 12 bases respectively, with 18 bases between them. In DNA, the CDR3 is TGTGCCAGCAGATCGAGACAGGCCGACGGCGTCCTGACTTTC. Translating it yields CASRSRQADGVLTF.

CDR3 sequence (DNA): TGTGCCAGCAGCTCCCGGGACAGGGAGTTAAACGAGCAGTACTTC. This translates into CASSSRDRELNEQYF. The chain carries TRBV7-8 and TRBJ2-7; 9 positions agree with TRBD1. CDR3 length: 15 amino acids. Per germline, CDR1 SGHVS and CDR2 FQNEAQ. Trimming at V came to 4 bases and at J to 5 bases, leaving 9 bases not matched to a gene.

The chain recombines TRBV9 with TRBJ2-1, with 7 positions matching TRBD2. The CDR3 covers 17 residues. V lost 4 bases and J lost 0; bases outside the gene matches: 10. Germline CDR1 reads SGDLS; CDR2 reads YYNGEE. CDR3 nucleotide sequence: TGTGCCAGCAGCCAAAACCCCGAGCGGGACTCCTACAATGAGCAGTTCTTC. It codes for CASSQNPERDSYNEQFF.

The V and J genes are TRBV30 and TRBJ1-6; 7 bases match TRBD1. From germline, CDR1 is GTSNPN and CDR2 SVGIG (reference sequence). The CDR3 spans 16 residues. J gave up 5 bases and V 0 bases, and 7 bases lay outside the gene matches. The CDR3, as DNA: TGTGCCTGGAGTGTACGGAGACAGGGTCATAATTCACCCCTCCACTTT. Its translation is CAWSVRRQGHNSPLHF.

This clone has a handful of counts. The rearrangement joins TRBV4-3 to TRBJ2-3; D is ambiguous. Germline V gene data show CDR1 as LGHNA and CDR2 as YSLEER. V was shortened by 0 bases and J by 8 bases, with 12 bases between the two germline ends. The CDR3 runs 14 residues. CDR3: CASSQDKRGGTQYF. The CDR3 nucleotides read TGCGCCAGCAGCCAAGATAAGCGAGGCGGTACGCAGTATTTT.

This sequence joins TRBV5-1 and TRBJ1-2; D is unresolved. Trimming took off 4 bases at V and 0 bases at J, with 13 bases between the two ends. The CDR3 runs to 15 residues. Germline loops: CDR1 SGHRS, CDR2 YFSETQ. CDR3: CASSLTIASNYGYTF. Here the CDR3 DNA reads TGCGCCAGCAGCCTGACGATAGCCTCTAACTATGGCTACACCTTC.

This clone was found a few times. The chain joins TRBV5-1 to TRBJ2-1; no definite D call. The germline CDR1 and CDR2 sequences are SGHRS and YFSETQ. The CDR3 has 15 amino acids. The V end lost 0 bases, the J end lost 4 bases, and 11 bases lay between the germline ends. In nucleotides, the CDR3 is TGCGCCAGCAGCTTGGGGTCATCTATTTACAATGAGCAGTTCTTC. Translating gives CASSLGSSIYNEQFF.

This clone turned up a few times. The V call is TRBV6-1, the J call TRBJ2-6; D remains unclear. Germline lookup yields CDR1 MNHNS and CDR2 SASEGT. Trimming removed 4 bases at V and 2 bases at J, with 9 bases between. This CDR3 is built from 15 residues. The CDR3 here is CASSVIRAGANVLTF. CDR3 in DNA: TGTGCCAGCAGTGTTATCCGTGCTGGGGCCAACGTCCTGACTTTC.

V usage is TRBV5-1 and J usage is TRBJ1-6; 9 bases line up with TRBD1. Germline lookup yields CDR1 SGHRS and CDR2 YFSETQ. The ends lost 9 bases at V and 7 bases at J; junction bases unmatched: 5. The CDR3 is 13 amino acids. The CDR3 sequence is CATSTGGNSPLHF. The CDR3 coding sequence is TGCGCCACCTCGACAGGGGGGAATTCACCCCTCCACTTT.